This T cell receptor beta chain was sequenced during a study of T cells expressing NK-cell markers. Study at large: The sequencing cohort of eight donors included seven HCMV-seropositive individuals and one seronegative individual.

Note on this clonotype: Its antigen is unidentified.

With UMIs, 5'RACE template switching was used to make TCR beta cDNA. TCRdb re-called the 5' RACE reads; one entry per CDR3 protein, DNA not given. The sample has hundreds of thousands of distinct CDR3 sequences, and its top ten clones hold 4% to 5%. Study-level points and caveats: Topping the CD3+CD56-NKG2C+ fraction as well were these clonotypes, in a few donors.

The CDR3 sequence is 13 residues long. Germline V gene sequence: CDR1 MNHEY, CDR2 SVGEGT. The sample was blood T cells: a sorted CD56 or NKG2C T cell subset, CD4+ or CD8+ T cells, or bulk PBMC T cells (not recorded which). The chain joins TRBV6-2 or TRBV6-3 to TRBJ2-2; TCRdb's assignment of TRBD1 cannot be checked, as there is no DNA. The receptor was derived from a woman between 18 and 69 years old in good health. The CDR3 sequence is CASKKWGTGELFF.